A single sample is the source of the 18 T cell receptor beta chains below, sequenced in a study of OX40 agonist ivuxolimab in advanced cancers. Assay: immunoSEQ multiplex PCR; the TCRdb copy retains only in-frame clones and omits some. The sample has about 82,000 clones; around 88% are singletons. The sequenced sample was CD4+ or CD8+ T cells sorted from blood, obtained in a trial of the OX40 agonist ivuxolimab. Source of these receptors: an adult with an advanced solid tumor such as melanoma, head and neck, liver or kidney cancer.

This chain joins TRBV10-3 and TRBJ2-7, with 8 bases that match TRBD1. The length of the CDR3 is 14 residues. Germline-derived CDR1 and CDR2 are ENHRY and SYGVKD. Trimming at V came to 6 bases and at J to 5 bases, leaving 9 bases not matched to a gene. The CDR3 sequence: CAIRPGQGSDEQYF. The DNA of the CDR3 is TGTGCCATCAGACCCGGACAGGGTTCCGACGAGCAGTACTTC.

This clone has a single count. The J gene is TRBJ1-5, the V gene TRBV5-5, with TRBD1 matching over 9 bases. This CDR3 region has 14 residues. The V gene end was trimmed by 4 bases and the J gene end by 3 bases; junction bases not matched to a gene: 2. Germline V gene data show CDR1 as SGHKS and CDR2 as YYEKEE (reference sequence). CDR3 sequence: CASSRQGDNQPQHF. The CDR3 coding sequence is TGTGCCAGCAGCCGACAGGGGGACAATCAGCCCCAGCATTTT.

This chain joins TRBV19 and TRBJ2-7, with no clear D. CDR1 LNHDA and CDR2 SQIVND come from the germline V gene (reference sequence). Between the trimmed V and J ends, which lost 5 bases and 6 bases, there was a span of 17 bases. The CDR3 is made up of 14 amino acids. CDR3 sequence (DNA): TGTGCCAGTAGTCCCCGGACGACAAGGGTCGAGCAGTACTTC. Translating gives CASSPRTTRVEQYF.

This clone came up once. The chain recombines TRBV5-1 with TRBJ1-2; D remains ambiguous. The CDR3 extends over 15 amino acids. Per the germline V gene, CDR1 is SGHRS and CDR2 is YFSETQ. Between the trimmed V and J ends, which lost 4 bases and 0 bases, there was a span of 13 bases. The CDR3 nucleotides read TGCGCCAGCAGCCCTTTGCGGCAAGCTAACTATGGCTACACCTTC. Amino acids: CASSPLRQANYGYTF.

The J gene is TRBJ2-5, the V gene TRBV28; D is ambiguous. Germline lookup yields CDR1 MDHEN and CDR2 SYDVKM. V dropped 4 bases and J dropped 5 bases, with 14 bases sitting between them. The CDR3 consists of 14 residues. The CDR3 nucleotides read TGTGCCAGCAGTTCCGGGCCCCCGCAGGAGACCCAGTACTTC. Translation: CASSSGPPQETQYF.

The V call is TRBV7-2, the J call TRBJ2-1; TRBD1 agrees at 9 bases. The length of the CDR3 is 17 residues. V shed 1 base, J shed 3 bases, and the junction held 7 bases outside the gene matches. Germline V gene sequence: CDR1 SGHTA, CDR2 FQGNSA. DNA for the CDR3: TGTGCCAGCAGCTTAGATTCTTGGACAGGGGACTACAATGAGCAGTTCTTC. The encoded protein is CASSLDSWTGDYNEQFF.

J is TRBJ1-5 and V is TRBV28; D is unclear. Germline-derived CDR1 and CDR2 are MDHEN and SYDVKM. Trimming left V 4 bases short and J 1 base short, with 11 bases between. The CDR3 has 15 residues. Written as DNA, the CDR3 is TGTGCCAGCAGTTGGGCCCACGACAGCAATCAGCCCCAGCATTTT. It yields the protein CASSWAHDSNQPQHF.

This chain uses TRBV5-8 with TRBJ1-4; 10 nucleotides align to TRBD1. This CDR3 spans 15 amino acids. Looked up from germline, CDR1 is SGHTS and CDR2 is YDEGEE. Unmatched junction bases numbered 6, after V lost 4 bases and J lost 6 bases. The CDR3 coding sequence is TGTGCCAGCAGCCGCGCCGGGACAGGGGATGAAAAACTGTTTTTT. It specifies CASSRAGTGDEKLFF.

The rearrangement joins TRBV5-1 to TRBJ2-5, with D hard to call. The assigned J gene may be wrong: the sequence end matches TRBJ2-7 better. The CDR3 contains 13 residues. Per the germline V gene, CDR1 is SGHRS and CDR2 is YFSETQ. CDR3: CASSLVGSYEQYF. CDR3 sequence (DNA): TGCGCCAGCAGCTTGGTGGGATCCTACGAGCAGTACTTC.

This rearrangement joins TRBV5-4 to TRBJ1-2, with a possible D match to TRBD1 (5 bases). This CDR3 contains 14 residues. The V gene lost 4 bases and the J gene lost 3 bases, with 13 bases spanning the gap. From germline, CDR1 is SGHNT and CDR2 YYREEE (reference sequence). The DNA of the CDR3 is TGTGCCAGCAGCCGGGGGACGGATGACTATGGCTACACCTTC. It codes for CASSRGTDDYGYTF.

The chain joins TRBV30 to TRBJ2-1, with D hard to call. Germline V CDR1 and CDR2: GTSNPN, SVGIG (reference sequence). V shed 4 bases and J shed 5 bases, with 18 bases lying between them. The CDR3 is made up of 15 amino acids. CDR3 nucleotides: TGTGCCTGGAACCCGGCAACTCGAACCAACAATGAGCAGTTCTTC. Its translation: CAWNPATRTNNEQFF.

This chain joins TRBV15 and TRBJ2-1; D might be TRBD1 (7 bases). Germline V gives CDR1 LNHNV, CDR2 YYDKDF (reference sequence). CDR3 length equals 18 residues. V gave up 5 bases and J gave up 2 bases, with 22 bases separating them. This chain's CDR3 is CATSPAGLATGTYNEQFF. The CDR3 nucleotides read TGTGCCACCAGCCCCGCGGGGCTAGCGACAGGGACCTACAATGAGCAGTTCTTC.

The rearrangement joins TRBV28 to TRBJ2-1, with 9 bases aligning to TRBD2. Looked up from germline, CDR1 is MDHEN and CDR2 is SYDVKM. The CDR3 spans 15 residues. The V and J ends lost 2 bases and 4 bases, in that order; junction bases with no gene match: 3. The CDR3 bases are TGTGCCAGCAGTTTAGGTAGCGGGAGATACAATGAGCAGTTCTTC. It codes for CASSLGSGRYNEQFF.

In its sample, this clone was seen a few times. The chain has TRBV7-2 and TRBJ2-7; D possibly uses TRBD1 or TRBD2 (6 bases each). This CDR3 comprises 16 residues. The V end was cut by 5 bases, the J end by 4 bases, with 21 bases between. Germline V CDR1 and CDR2: SGHTA, FQGNSA. This CDR3 reads CASSPRWGPGGYEQYF. The CDR3 DNA reads TGTGCCAGCAGCCCTAGGTGGGGGCCCGGAGGGTACGAGCAGTACTTC.

This chain connects TRBV27 to TRBJ2-2, with 12 bases matching TRBD2. The CDR3 is made up of 16 amino acids. Looked up from germline, CDR1 is MNHEY and CDR2 is SMNVEV (reference sequence). Trimming cost V 6 bases and J 7 bases; bases outside gene matches: 9. CDR3 protein: CASRGASGRAGGELFF. The CDR3 DNA is TGTGCCAGCAGGGGGGCTAGCGGGAGGGCCGGCGGGGAGCTGTTTTTT.

This chain links TRBV18 with TRBJ1-2; TRBD1 is a possible D gene (5 bases). The CDR3 extends over 18 amino acids. The V end lost 3 bases, the J end lost 5 bases, and 25 bases lay between the germline ends. Germline V gene data show CDR1 as KGHSH and CDR2 as LQKENI. CDR3 residues: CASSPGPEDSRVLYGYTF. CDR3 in DNA: TGTGCCAGCTCACCGGGGCCGGAGGATAGCCGGGTATTGTATGGCTACACCTTC. The full variable domain, with the rest looked up from reference TRBV18 and TRBJ1-2, is NAGVMQNPRHLVRRRGQEARLRCSPMKGHSHVYWYRQLPEEGLKFMVYLQKENIIDESGMPKERFSAEFPKEGPSILRIQQVVRGDSAAYFCASSPGPEDSRVLYGYTFGSGTRLTVV.

The chain combines TRBV9 with TRBJ2-2; tentative D call: TRBD1 (5 bases). This CDR3 contains 16 residues. The germline V gene encodes CDR1 SGDLS and CDR2 YYNGEE. V was shortened by 4 bases and J by 1 base, with 14 bases between the two germline ends. As DNA, the CDR3 is TGTGCCAGCAGCTCTCGGACAAACTTGAACACCGGGGAGCTGTTTTTT. Translated, it gives CASSSRTNLNTGELFF. Variable domain in full (rest from reference TRBV9 and TRBJ2-2): DSGVTQTPKHLITATGQRVTLRCSPRSGDLSVYWYQQSLDQGLQFLIQYYNGEERAKGNILERFSAQQFPDLHSELNLSSLELGDSALYFCASSSRTNLNTGELFFGEGSRLTVL.

This chain joins TRBV10-3 and TRBJ2-1; TRBD2 agrees at 7 bases. Germline V gene lookup returns CDR1 ENHRY and CDR2 SYGVKD. CDR3 length: 17 residues. V gave up 0 bases and J gave up 8 bases; unmatched junction bases: 13. The CDR3 nucleotides are TGTGCCATCAGTGAGTCGATGGGAGGGAGGGCCGTGGATGAGCAGTTCTTC. Translation: CAISESMGGRAVDEQFF.